This T cell receptor (beta chain) derives from a study of human T cells and chemical hapten exposure (dated by TCRdb to 2020 to 2023). In the study overall: For sensitization, 2% DPC in acetone was applied to an approximately 2 cm by approximately 2 cm area of upper inner arm skin. Throughout the roughly 26-week study period, patients were also given weekly therapeutic DPC doses on the scalp. Patch testing on the upper back used Finn chambers containing 0.01% DPC, with scoring done after 6 days according to International Contact Dermatitis Research Group standards. The mostly female patient cohort included alopecia areata with under or over 50% scalp involvement, alopecia totalis and alopecia universalis. Libraries were combined into a pool for sequencing, and differences in TCR yield between samples came mainly from small differences in library volumes within the pool. In alopecia patients, the study followed how the peripheral blood TCR repertoire changed in vivo over primary and secondary sensitization to diphenylcyclopropenone (DPC), a hapten. Patient blood was sampled pre-sensitization (week 0) and at 2, 6 and about 24 weeks after DPC sensitization. Approximately 28 alopecia patients gave blood for TCR sequencing at one to four time points (pre-sensitization, 2, 6 and 24 weeks). Broad study findings and their caveats: After repeated subsampling, changes were observed in the strength of the expansion versus patch-test correlation and in the threshold at which the correlation became significant. Compared with pre-sensitization or healthy control sets, expanded TCRs formed significantly more large CDR3 similarity clusters, which is consistent with antigen-driven responses. All patients had alopecia, a presumed autoimmune disease, so their immune response might differ from that of healthy individuals. A positive correlation was found between the number of PT1 expanded TCRs and patch test score, with significance reached at thresholds 8, 16 and 32 but not 4. No change with DPC sensitization was found in the number of TCRs above 1 in 1000 frequency, and no evidence of global repertoire structure alterations was found.

The CDR1 and CDR2 encoded by the germline V gene are SGHAT and FQNNGV. The CDR3 numbers 14 residues from cysteine through phenylalanine. Of the read, only the CDR3 DNA is kept; its 42 bases are in frame from base 1. Trimming accounts for 5 bases at V and 3 bases at J, while the number of junction bases matched to no gene is 4. This clonotype was counted a few times. No antigen is known for it. Per-base quality was not reported, and no clone a single base away is much larger than it. In light of the paper, this sample's time point label describes: patch test 1, 2 weeks after DPC sensitization. The meaning of the sample's treatment or condition label: therapeutic diphenylcyclopropenone sensitization with weekly scalp DPC. Blood at each patch-test visit was drawn before the patch test was applied. Patients were eligible if aged 18 to 70, diagnosed with alopecia and judged suitable for DPC therapy, and pregnant patients were excluded. Total RNA was extracted from unfractionated whole blood collected in Tempus Blood RNA tubes.

The library was obtained by RACE. The instrument given in TCRdb is NextSeq 500. Library preparation attached unique molecular identifiers to individual cDNA molecules for quantitative, reproducible TCR counting. From each blood RNA sample, both TCR alpha and TCR beta chains were sequenced. On the study's bioinformatics: Samples had a median of roughly 87,000 TCRs, with a range from about 23,224 to 690,600. V, J and CDR3 annotation of the TCR reads was performed with the Decombinator software suite. For the PS versus PT1 abundance plots, all samples were subsampled to the same number of TCRs (28,000). TCRs were defined as expanded if absent before sensitization and observed at least eight times at the 2-week time point. The public sequencing data were trimmed at Q25 with fastp and processed into clonotypes with MiXCR by TCRdb, which kept only in-frame beta chains. Here each entry gathers all rows of one CDR3 protein and keeps the most common genes and DNA. In this record, the V and J calls reflect TCRdb's handling and not the investigators' own analysis. The sample has 79,000 or so distinct CDR3 sequences on record, about 9.4% of them singletons. About 1.3% of the sample rests with the top ten.

The chain is encoded by TRBV11-2 joined to TRBJ2-7, and 10 junction bases match TRBD1. Here the sequenced sample was whole blood, taken in connection with sensitization to the hapten diphenylcyclopropenone (DPC). The clonotype originates from a woman aged 50 to 65 with alopecia areata. Some clones in this sample may be carry-over from other donors' samples. The CDR3 protein: CASSRQGAHYEQYF. The DNA is TGTGCCAGCAGCCGACAGGGGGCCCACTACGAGCAGTACTTC. Joined to the reference TRBV11-2 and TRBJ2-7 proteins, this CDR3 gives the full variable domain: EAGVAQSPRYKIIEKRQSVAFWCNPISGHATLYWYQQILGQGPKLLIQFQNNGVVDDSQLPKDRFSAERLKGVDSTLKIQPAKLEDSAVYLCASSRQGAHYEQYFGPGTRLTVT.